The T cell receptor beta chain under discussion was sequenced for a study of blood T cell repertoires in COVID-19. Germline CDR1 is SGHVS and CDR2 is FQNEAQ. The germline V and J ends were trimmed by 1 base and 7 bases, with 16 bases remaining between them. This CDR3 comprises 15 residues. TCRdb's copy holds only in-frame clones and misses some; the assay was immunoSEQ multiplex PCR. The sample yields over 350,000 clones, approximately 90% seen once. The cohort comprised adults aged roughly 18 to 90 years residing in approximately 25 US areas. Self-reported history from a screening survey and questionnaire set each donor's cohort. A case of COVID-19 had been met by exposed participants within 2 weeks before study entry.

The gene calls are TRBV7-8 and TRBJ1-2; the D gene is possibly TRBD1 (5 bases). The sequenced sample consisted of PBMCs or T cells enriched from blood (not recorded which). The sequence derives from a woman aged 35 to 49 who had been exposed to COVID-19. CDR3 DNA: TGTGCCAGCAGCTTAGGGCGGCAGGGTATTGGTGGCTACACCTTC. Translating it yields CASSLGRQGIGGYTF.